What follows are 9 T cell receptor beta chains derived from one specimen sequenced in a study of graft-versus-host responses after intestinal transplantation. Assay used: immunoSEQ multiplex PCR; TCRdb lists only in-frame clones, some missing. Among about 9,100 clones, about 28% were seen once, and the ten largest hold around 6.2%. Plates contained 200,000 CFSE-labeled responder cells and 200,000 irradiated, violet-dye-labeled stimulator cells. The sample here was alloreactive CD8+ T cells from a mixed lymphocyte reaction culture, taken before intestinal transplant. Documented subset: CFSE-low proliferating T cells sorted from approximately 6-day pre-transplant mixed lymphocyte reaction (GvH or HvG direction). These receptor sequences come from a human patient who received an intestinal transplant.

The chain is built from TRBV6-6 and TRBJ1-6; perhaps TRBD1 as D (6 bases). V gave up 5 bases and J gave up 8 bases, with 13 bases separating them. The germline CDR1 and CDR2 sequences are MNHNY and SVGAGI (reference sequence). CDR3 size: 14 residues. The DNA of the CDR3 is TGTGCCAGCAGTAGGGGGGGTTGGCATTCACCCCTCCACTTT. Translation gives CASSRGGWHSPLHF.

This rearrangement joins TRBV6-5 to TRBJ2-5; 13 bases align to TRBD2. In germline, CDR1 is MNHEY, CDR2 SVGAGI. The junction had 5 bases not matched to a gene; V was cut back by 7 bases and J by 3 bases. This CDR3 spans 15 amino acids. The CDR3 spells CASTPLAGGEETQYF. In DNA, the CDR3 is TGTGCCAGCACCCCACTAGCGGGGGGGGAAGAGACCCAGTACTTC.

The chain recombines TRBV7-9 with TRBJ1-1; D gene uncertain. V lost 2 bases to trimming and J lost 1 base, with 8 bases between them. Per germline, CDR1 SEHNR and CDR2 FQNEAQ (reference sequence). This CDR3 region has 14 residues. The CDR3 region has the DNA TGTGCCAGCAGCTTAACGCAGGAGAACACTGAAGCTTTCTTT. The encoded protein is CASSLTQENTEAFF. The entire variable domain, with the rest obtained from reference TRBV7-9 and TRBJ1-1, is as follows: DTGVSQNPRHKITKRGQNVTFRCDPISEHNRLYWYRQTLGQGPEFLTYFQNEAQLEKSRLLSDRFSAERPKGSFSTLEIQRTEQGDSAMYLCASSLTQENTEAFFGQGTRLTVV.

This clone appeared a few times. The DNA of the CDR3 is TGTGCCAGCAGGGAGGGACTAGTCGGGGAGACCCAGTACTTC. It translates to CASREGLVGETQYF. The chain has TRBV7-9 and TRBJ2-5; 8 bases agree with TRBD2. Germline trimming cut 6 bases from V and 5 bases from J; bases unmatched to any gene: 8. CDR3 length: 14 residues. Looked up from germline, CDR1 is SEHNR and CDR2 is FQNEAQ (reference sequence).

V gene TRBV7-9 combines with J gene TRBJ2-2; the D is unclear. The CDR3 runs to 13 residues. V gave up 1 base and J gave up 4 bases, with 4 bases separating them. Germline values: CDR1 SEHNR, CDR2 FQNEAQ (reference sequence). For the CDR3, the DNA is TGTGCCAGCAGCTTAGGGAGCACCGGGGAGCTGTTTTTT. As protein: CASSLGSTGELFF. The variable domain in full, completed from reference TRBV7-9 and TRBJ2-2, reads DTGVSQNPRHKITKRGQNVTFRCDPISEHNRLYWYRQTLGQGPEFLTYFQNEAQLEKSRLLSDRFSAERPKGSFSTLEIQRTEQGDSAMYLCASSLGSTGELFFGEGSRLTVL.

J is TRBJ2-3 and V is TRBV6-6; TRBD1 aligns across 10 bases. V gave up 8 bases and J gave up 3 bases; unmatched junction bases: 8. The CDR3 runs 15 residues. Germline assignment: CDR1 MNHNY and CDR2 SVGAGI (reference sequence). The CDR3 DNA is TGTGCCAGCGGACAGGGGGTAACAGTAACAGATACGCAGTATTTT. It is translated as CASGQGVTVTDTQYF.

This clone has a single count. The V and J genes are TRBV19 and TRBJ1-1, with D unresolved. Germline CDR1 is LNHDA and CDR2 is SQIVND (reference sequence). This CDR3 comprises 11 residues. V was cut by 10 bases and J by 3 bases, with 9 bases left in between. CDR3 DNA: TGTGCCACCTCCCGGGACACTGAAGCTTTCTTT. Protein: CATSRDTEAFF. Supplemented by reference TRBV19 and TRBJ1-1, the full variable domain reads DGGITQSPKYLFRKEGQNVTLSCEQNLNHDAMYWYRQDPGQGLRLIYYSQIVNDFQKGDIAEGYSVSREKKESFPLTVTSAQKNPTAFYLCATSRDTEAFFGQGTRLTVV.

This clone showed up just a few times. V and J are TRBV6-1 and TRBJ2-7, with a weak D call TRBD2 (5 bases). The CDR3 loop spans 13 amino acids. V lost 5 bases and J lost 2, with 10 bases in between. Germline V gives CDR1 MNHNS, CDR2 SASEGT. CDR3 sequence reads: CASSYGGTYEQYF. The CDR3 DNA follows: TGTGCCAGCAGTTATGGAGGAACCTACGAGCAGTACTTC.

The gene calls are TRBV4-1 and TRBJ2-1; D possibly corresponds to TRBD1 (6 bases). V lost 2 bases and J lost 0, with 11 bases in between. Germline CDR1 and CDR2: MGHRA and YSYEKL. The CDR3 has 16 amino acids. CDR3 sequence (DNA): TGCGCCAGCAGCCAATTCCGGGACAACTCCTACAATGAGCAGTTCTTC. It is translated as CASSQFRDNSYNEQFF.